This section outlines one TCR beta chain sequence together with its context. At one end the junction does not follow the germline gene, possibly because of a read error. TCRbeta libraries were built with three rounds of nested PCR, modified from ARM-PCR. MiXCR was run by TCRdb on the multiplex PCR reads, yielding one entry per CDR3 protein. The sample holds 110,000 or so distinct CDR3 sequences, roughly 73% seen once. The CDR3 runs 13 residues. Germline assignment: CDR1 SGHAT and CDR2 FQNNGV. These data originate in a study of tumor and adjacent non-tumor tissue in lung cancer. Whole-study context: The patients, approximately 9 men and about 5 women, were roughly 30 to 80 with stage I to III disease.

RNA was extracted from bulk tissue without any cell sorting. This TCR was sampled from a woman in her sixties with non-small cell lung cancer. The sample was lung tumor tissue. The chain carries TRBV11-2 and TRBJ1-5; D gene unclear. In nucleotides, the CDR3 is TGTGACAGCAGCTTAGAGTATAATCAGCCCAAGCATTTT. This sequence encodes CDSSLEYNQPKHF.